A single sample is the source of the 23 T cell receptor beta chains below, sequenced in a study of blood T cell repertoires in COVID-19. The method was immunoSEQ multiplex PCR; TCRdb's version includes in-frame clones alone and lacks a portion of them. This sample has under 300,000 clones, with roughly 84% found just once. The source material was peripheral blood. The receptors here all came from a middle-aged woman who had recovered from COVID-19.

This clone was found a few times. The rearrangement joins TRBV9 to TRBJ1-4, with D hard to call. Germline CDR1 and CDR2: SGDLS and YYNGEE. The CDR3 has 14 amino acids. Trimming removed 1 base at V and 2 bases at J, with 6 bases between. CDR3 bases: TGTGCCAGCAGCGTAAGGAGCACTAATGAAAAACTGTTTTTT. Translation gives CASSVRSTNEKLFF.

V and J are TRBV7-9 and TRBJ1-5, with a possible D match to TRBD1 (6 bases). V was cut by 1 base and J by 6 bases, with 10 bases left in between. The CDR3 contains 14 residues. Germline V gene lookup returns CDR1 SEHNR and CDR2 FQNEAQ (reference sequence). The CDR3 region is CASSLGQAGQPQHF. CDR3 DNA: TGTGCCAGCAGCTTAGGACAGGCGGGTCAGCCCCAGCATTTT.

The CDR3 DNA follows: TGTGCCAGCAGCGTGGGTGGGACAGCCCCTAATGAAAAACTGTTTTTT. This codes for CASSVGGTAPNEKLFF. This sequence joins TRBV9 and TRBJ1-4; TRBD1 agrees at 7 bases. CDR3 length: 16 residues. CDR1 SGDLS and CDR2 YYNGEE come from the germline V gene. J lost 3 bases, V lost 2 bases, and 7 bases had no gene match.

The V gene is TRBV12-3 or TRBV12-4, the J gene TRBJ2-1, with 8 bases that match TRBD2. The CDR3 length is 12 residues. Trimming removed 3 bases from V and 10 bases from J; junction bases left unmatched: 2. Here the CDR3 DNA reads TGTGCCAGCAGTTTCGGGGGGGCAGAGCAGTTCTTC. This sequence encodes CASSFGGAEQFF.

The CDR3 DNA sequence: TGCGCCAGCAGTGAGTGGTCCCTGGGGCCTAACTATGGCTACACCTTC. It specifies CASSEWSLGPNYGYTF. This rearrangement joins TRBV10-1 to TRBJ1-2; D is perhaps TRBD1 (5 bases). The CDR3 totals 16 residues. With 1 base removed from V and 0 bases from J, the gap between germline ends came to 12 bases. Per germline, CDR1 WNHNN and CDR2 SYGVQD (reference sequence).

The chain links TRBV6-5 to TRBJ1-6, with TRBD1 matching over 7 bases. CDR3 length: 15 amino acids. Germline CDR1 and CDR2: MNHEY and SVGAGI. Trimming cost V 7 bases and J 8 bases; bases outside gene matches: 11. The CDR3 DNA follows: TGTGCCAGCACCATCAGACAGGGTCACGATTCACCCCTCCACTTT. Encoded protein: CASTIRQGHDSPLHF.

This chain joins TRBV5-6 and TRBJ1-5; maybe TRBD1 (5 bases). Germline V gene sequence: CDR1 SGHDT, CDR2 YYEEEE. The CDR3 has 14 residues. Trimming took 0 bases from V and 3 from J, leaving 7 bases between them. CDR3 DNA: TGTGCCAGCAGCTTGGCAGGGATCAATCAGCCCCAGCATTTT. As protein: CASSLAGINQPQHF.

The chain links TRBV30 to TRBJ2-5, with D hard to call. The CDR3 extends over 13 amino acids. The V gene's germline CDR1 is GTSNPN and CDR2 SVGIG (reference sequence). Between the trimmed V and J ends, which lost 3 bases and 5 bases, there was a span of 13 bases. CDR3 sequence: CAWSDLSAETQYF. Written as DNA, the CDR3 is TGTGCCTGGAGCGACCTCAGCGCGGAGACCCAGTACTTC.

V is TRBV5-6 and J is TRBJ2-2; TRBD1 is a possible D gene (5 bases). V lost 9 bases and J 6 bases, leaving 9 bases between the germline ends. Germline loops: CDR1 SGHDT, CDR2 YYEEEE. This CDR3 is 11 amino acids long. The CDR3 loop is CATKGAGELFF. The CDR3 DNA sequence: TGTGCCACTAAAGGGGCCGGGGAGCTGTTTTTT.

The rearrangement uses TRBV7-2 and TRBJ2-1; 9 bases line up with TRBD2. With V trimmed by 5 bases and J by 8 bases, 13 bases remained unmatched. Germline V CDR1 and CDR2: SGHTA, FQGNSA. This CDR3 is 16 amino acids long. The CDR3 spells CASSPFGTSKIDEQFF. In DNA form, the CDR3 reads TGTGCCAGCAGCCCGTTTGGGACTAGCAAAATCGATGAGCAGTTCTTC.

This chain links TRBV7-9 with TRBJ1-2, with a possible D match to TRBD1 (5 bases). Germline CDR1 SEHNR, CDR2 FQNEAQ (reference sequence). CDR3 size: 13 residues. Trimming removed 5 bases at V and 4 bases at J, with 11 bases between. The chain's CDR3 is CASSPSTVYGYTF. CDR3 nucleotides: TGTGCCAGCAGCCCATCGACAGTCTATGGCTACACCTTC. The variable domain in full, with the rest retrieved from reference TRBV7-9 and TRBJ1-2, is DTGVSQNPRHKITKRGQNVTFRCDPISEHNRLYWYRQTLGQGPEFLTYFQNEAQLEKSRLLSDRFSAERPKGSFSTLEIQRTEQGDSAMYLCASSPSTVYGYTFGSGTRLTVV.

The chain recombines TRBV28 with TRBJ2-2, with D possibly being TRBD1 (5 bases). Trimming removed 0 bases from V and 3 bases from J, with 8 bases in between. This CDR3 is built from 15 residues. Per the germline V gene, CDR1 is MDHEN and CDR2 is SYDVKM. CDR3 region: CASSLWDKHTGELFF. The CDR3, as DNA: TGTGCCAGCAGTTTATGGGACAAACACACCGGGGAGCTGTTTTTT.

Details on this clone: One end of the junction fails to match germline, which may point to a read error. This chain uses TRBV7-7 with TRBJ1-4; unclear D gene. Germline lookup yields CDR1 SSHAT and CDR2 FNYEAQ (reference sequence). This CDR3 is built from 14 residues. The CDR3 DNA reads as TGTGCTAGCAGCCCCACTGGGCCGGGAGAAAAACTGTTTTTT. It specifies CASSPTGPGEKLFF.

The chain carries TRBV19 and TRBJ2-1; possibly TRBD2 for D (5 bases). The CDR3 runs 15 residues. V was pared by 5 bases and J by 2 bases, with 13 bases between. From germline, CDR1 is LNHDA and CDR2 SQIVND (reference sequence). The CDR3, as DNA: TGTGCCAGTAGTCTAGGACTCGCTACCTACAATGAGCAGTTCTTC. This encodes CASSLGLATYNEQFF.

This rearrangement joins TRBV4-3 to TRBJ2-4, with 8 bases identical to TRBD2. Losses at the gene ends were 2 bases for V and 1 base for J; bases not matched to a gene: 10. The germline V gene encodes CDR1 LGHNA and CDR2 YSLEER. CDR3 size: 18 residues. CDR3 amino acids: CASSQTLFVAGAKNIQYF. CDR3 sequence (DNA): TGCGCCAGCAGCCAAACCTTGTTCGTAGCGGGGGCCAAAAACATTCAGTACTTC.

The chain's CDR3 is CSVELSSGSPVYF. DNA of the CDR3: TGCAGCGTTGAGCTCTCCAGCGGCTCACCTGTTTATTTT. The V and J genes are TRBV29-1 and TRBJ1-3; D remains ambiguous. The CDR3 is 13 amino acids. V shed 3 bases and J shed 16 bases, with 22 bases lying between them. Germline V lookup: CDR1 SQVTM, CDR2 ANQGSEA.

The chain employs TRBV6-1 and TRBJ2-7; D may be TRBD1 (6 bases). V gave up 3 bases and J gave up 3 bases, with 15 bases separating them. The CDR3 is made up of 15 amino acids. CDR1 is MNHNS, CDR2 SASEGT, per germline. In DNA, the CDR3 is TGTGCCAGCAGTGACCGTGGGACAAACGTCTACGAGCAGTACTTC. Its protein product is CASSDRGTNVYEQYF.

The chain is built from TRBV5-5 and TRBJ2-7; 9 bases align to TRBD1. CDR3 length: 14 residues. Germline CDR1 and CDR2: SGHKS and YYEKEE (reference sequence). After removal of 4 bases from V and 5 bases from J, the junction contained 7 bases not matched to a gene. The CDR3 region is CASSPGTGIHEQYF. The DNA of the CDR3 is TGTGCCAGCAGCCCTGGGACAGGGATCCACGAGCAGTACTTC.

As DNA, the CDR3 is TGTGCCAGCAGTGACACAGGGGGCAGCGGCTACACCTTC. This codes for CASSDTGGSGYTF. The rearrangement links TRBV6-4 to TRBJ1-2; 9 bases agree with TRBD1. J lost 8 bases, V lost 2 bases, and 3 bases had no gene match. The germline V gene has CDR1 MRHNA and CDR2 SNTAGT. This CDR3 region has 13 residues.

The chain has TRBV5-1 and TRBJ2-1, with D unclear. This CDR3 has 11 amino acids. The V gene lost 0 bases and the J gene lost 9 bases, with 4 bases spanning the gap. CDR1 is SGHRS, CDR2 YFSETQ, per germline. CDR3 sequence reads: CASSLASEQFF. The DNA of the CDR3 is TGCGCCAGCAGCTTGGCCAGTGAGCAGTTCTTC.

This clone occurred a few times. The V call is TRBV4-2, the J call TRBJ2-5; TRBD2 matches at 9 bases. The CDR3 sequence is 15 residues long. Per germline, CDR1 LGHNA and CDR2 YNFKEQ. J lost 4 bases, V lost 0 bases, and 3 bases had no gene match. The DNA for the CDR3 is TGTGCCAGCAGCCAAGAGCGGGGGGGCGGAGAGACCCAGTACTTC. It translates to CASSQERGGGETQYF.

The chain joins TRBV19 to TRBJ1-4; no clear D gene. The V end was cut by 3 bases, the J end by 14 bases, with 16 bases between. The germline V gene encodes CDR1 LNHDA and CDR2 SQIVND (reference sequence). This CDR3 spans 13 amino acids. The CDR3: CASSISSDTKLFF. In DNA form, the CDR3 reads TGTGCCAGTAGTATCTCTAGTGATACGAAGCTGTTTTTT.

The V and J genes are TRBV7-9 and TRBJ2-1; TRBD2 matches 7 bases. This CDR3 has 17 amino acids. V shed 1 base and J 0 bases; nucleotides not matched to a gene: 6. Germline CDR1 is SEHNR and CDR2 is FQNEAQ (reference sequence). CDR3 coding DNA: TGTGCCAGCAGCTTAGGAGCGGGATGGAGCTCCTACAATGAGCAGTTCTTC. Residues: CASSLGAGWSSYNEQFF.